The sample holds a few counts of the clone carrying this T cell receptor beta chain. Its antigen is not identified. A second PCR, run for about 6 to 11 cycles, used a sample-barcoded 5' primer plus a J-beta primer mix. With 12 random nucleotides, a template-switch adaptor tagged each individual cDNA molecule. MiXCR, applied by TCRdb to the 5' RACE reads, yields one record per CDR3 protein. The top ten clones hold 20% to 25% of a sample with about 730,000 distinct CDR3 sequences, 35% to 45% of them seen once. J gave up 2 bases and V 2 bases, and 6 bases lay outside the gene matches. Per germline, CDR1 KGHSH and CDR2 LQKENI. The CDR3 spans 15 residues. PBMCs, at least 6 million per sample, were isolated. These data originate in a study of blood T cells in healthy people across ages. Findings of the study overall: Diversity was estimated from one million T cells, and these estimates were considered underestimates.

The clonotype originates from an older woman in good health. The sequenced sample consisted of blood. The chain couples TRBV18 to TRBJ2-7, with TRBD1 matching over 7 bases. The CDR3 loop reads CASSPFGQGAYEQYF. DNA of the CDR3: TGTGCCAGCTCACCATTTGGGCAGGGGGCCTACGAGCAGTACTTC.